This T cell receptor (beta chain) is drawn from a study of B cell selection in AIRE deficiency. Trimming stripped 2 bases from V and 0 bases from J, with 10 bases between. The V gene's germline CDR1 is MGHRA and CDR2 YSYEKL. CDR3 length: 16 residues. The regulatory T cell sort gate was CD4+CD25hiCD127low/negative. Regarding this clone: Its specificity is not known.

Using immunoSEQ multiplex PCR, the repertoire was profiled, and TCRdb retains in-frame clones only, with some absent. The table has fewer than 25,000 clones, about nine tenths seen once; the top ten hold more than 1.3%. Overall study findings and caveats: Of 3,000 to 4,500 shared Treg TCRbeta sequences, roughly 33% were healthy-only, approximately 10% patient-only.

The chain employs TRBV4-1 and TRBJ1-4, with no clear D. The sample taken for sequencing was CD4+CD25+ Tregs sorted from PBMCs. This sequence originates from a human donor in good health. CDR3: CASSQSPGATNEKLFF. CDR3 sequence (DNA): TGCGCCAGCAGCCAATCCCCCGGTGCAACTAATGAAAAACTGTTTTTT.